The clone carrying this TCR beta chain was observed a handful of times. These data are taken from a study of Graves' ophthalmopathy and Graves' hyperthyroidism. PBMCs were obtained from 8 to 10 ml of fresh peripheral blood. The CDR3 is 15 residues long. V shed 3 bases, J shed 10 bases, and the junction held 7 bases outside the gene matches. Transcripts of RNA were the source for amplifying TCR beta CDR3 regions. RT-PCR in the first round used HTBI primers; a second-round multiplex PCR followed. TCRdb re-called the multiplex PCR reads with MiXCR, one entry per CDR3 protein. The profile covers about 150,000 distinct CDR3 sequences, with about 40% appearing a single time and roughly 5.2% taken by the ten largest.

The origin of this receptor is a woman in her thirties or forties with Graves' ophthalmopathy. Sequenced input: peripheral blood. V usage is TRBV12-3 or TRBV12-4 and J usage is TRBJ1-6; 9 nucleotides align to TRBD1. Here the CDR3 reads CASSLAGQGLSPLHF. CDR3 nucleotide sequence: TGTGCCAGCAGTTTGGCGGGACAGGGCTTATCACCCCTCCACTTT.